The 24 T cell receptor beta chains given below trace back to one sample, sequenced in a study of T cells after posttransplantation cyclophosphamide. Profiled with immunoSEQ multiplex PCR; TCRdb holds only in-frame clones, not every one. Altogether 32,000 or so clones were found in the sample, and no singletons occur. Sequencing was done on a sample of PBMCs. The source is a woman in her sixties or seventies in good health, CMV-negative, and a related stem cell transplant donor.

This clone has ten or more counts. The chain joins TRBV28 to TRBJ1-5; TRBD1 might be the D (5 bases). Germline assignment: CDR1 MDHEN and CDR2 SYDVKM. The CDR3 contains 12 residues. The ends were cut back, 8 bases at V and 4 bases at J, with 9 bases in the middle. The CDR3: CASRGSNQPQHF. The DNA of the CDR3 is TGTGCCAGCCGGGGGAGTAATCAGCCCCAGCATTTT.

This clone has ten or more counts. CDR3 region: CASKRSGNQPQHF. DNA for the CDR3: TGTGCCAGCAAGAGGTCTGGCAATCAGCCCCAGCATTTT. The chain carries TRBV6-1 and TRBJ1-5; D is unresolved. The germline V and J ends were trimmed by 7 bases and 2 bases, with 9 bases remaining between them. The CDR3 has 13 amino acids. Germline V gene data show CDR1 as MNHNS and CDR2 as SASEGT.

This sequence joins TRBV7-2 and TRBJ1-2; 8 bases are shared with TRBD1. This CDR3 is built from 13 residues. V was clipped by 5 bases and J by 8 bases; unmatched bases: 7. Looked up from germline, CDR1 is SGHTA and CDR2 is FQGNSA. The CDR3 spells CASSKSRDRGYTF. In nucleotides, the CDR3 is TGTGCCAGCAGCAAGAGCCGGGACAGGGGCTACACCTTC.

This chain uses TRBV6-6 with TRBJ2-7, with 10 nucleotides matching TRBD1. This CDR3 comprises 16 residues. The V and J ends lost 5 bases and 7 bases, in that order; junction bases with no gene match: 14. From germline, CDR1 is MNHNY and CDR2 SVGAGI (reference sequence). The DNA of the CDR3 is TGTGCCAGCAGTCAGCAAGGTTGGGACAGGGGTCTTGAGCAGTACTTC. Its translation is CASSQQGWDRGLEQYF.

This clone was counted many times. The DNA for the CDR3 is TGTGCCAGCAGCTCCGGCGGGAGGGCCTACAATGAGCAGTTCTTC. Translating gives CASSSGGRAYNEQFF. The chain links TRBV7-3 to TRBJ2-1; 9 bases are a match to TRBD2. Germline V gives CDR1 SGHTA, CDR2 FQGTGA. This CDR3 contains 15 residues. With 4 bases clipped from V and 2 bases from J, the junction kept 3 bases outside the gene matches.

In its sample, this clone was seen many times. The chain carries TRBV6-2 or TRBV6-3 and TRBJ2-1; 9 nucleotides match TRBD2. The germline CDR1 and CDR2 sequences are MNHEY and SVGEGT. The trim removed 0 bases at V and 10 bases at J, leaving 10 bases unmatched. CDR3 length equals 16 residues. CDR3 sequence: CASSYSGSGRSGEQFF. The CDR3 nucleotides read TGTGCCAGCAGTTACTCGGGTAGCGGGAGATCTGGAGAGCAGTTCTTC.

The chain couples TRBV5-1 to TRBJ2-7, with D perhaps matching TRBD1 (6 bases). This CDR3 is built from 13 residues. Germline assignment: CDR1 SGHRS and CDR2 YFSETQ. V dropped 6 bases and J dropped 0 bases, with 10 bases sitting between them. CDR3 loop: CASTWDTSYEQYF. As DNA, the CDR3 is TGCGCCAGCACTTGGGACACCTCCTACGAGCAGTACTTC.

This clone appeared many times. Other DNA sequences in the same sample also yield this CDR3. The rearrangement joins TRBV28 to TRBJ1-1; 10 bases line up with TRBD1. Germline CDR1 MDHEN, CDR2 SYDVKM. The junction had 6 bases not matched to a gene; V was cut back by 7 bases and J by 4 bases. The CDR3 covers 14 residues. The CDR3 loop is CASTRDRGGTEAFF. The CDR3 DNA follows: TGTGCCAGCACGAGGGACAGGGGTGGCACTGAAGCTTTCTTT.

The J gene is TRBJ2-2, the V gene TRBV5-6; 7 bases map to TRBD1. There are 16 residues in the CDR3. CDR1 and CDR2 from the germline V gene are SGHDT and YYEEEE. Unmatched junction bases numbered 8, after V lost 4 bases and J lost 2 bases. Here the CDR3 DNA reads TGTGCCAGCAGCCGCAACAGGGGTTCCAACACCGGGGAGCTGTTTTTT. Its translation is CASSRNRGSNTGELFF.

This clone has ten or more counts. The rearrangement uses TRBV27 and TRBJ1-6, with a tentative D call TRBD1 (5 bases). From germline, CDR1 is MNHEY and CDR2 SMNVEV (reference sequence). Trimming took off 5 bases at V and 14 bases at J, with 16 bases between the two ends. The CDR3 extends over 13 amino acids. The CDR3 nucleotides are TGTGCCAGCAGTCCCGACAGTGCTCTCACCCTCCACTTT. Its translation is CASSPDSALTLHF.

This clone was recorded at least ten times. The V gene is TRBV7-2, the J gene TRBJ2-3; 9 bases map to TRBD2. CDR1 SGHTA and CDR2 FQGNSA come from the germline V gene. J lost 8 bases, V lost 2 bases, and 8 bases had no gene match. The CDR3 contains 15 residues. Written as DNA, the CDR3 is TGTGCCAGCAGCTTAAGCGGGGGGTCCCGCGCTACGCAGTATTTT. Translation gives CASSLSGGSRATQYF.

In its sample, this clone was seen many times. This rearrangement joins TRBV27 to TRBJ1-4, with 7 nucleotides matching TRBD1. Germline-derived CDR1 and CDR2 are MNHEY and SMNVEV (reference sequence). The CDR3 consists of 20 residues. J was trimmed by 4 bases and V by 5 bases; bases with no gene match: 22. The CDR3 nucleotides are TGTGCCAGCAGTGTCTCTCTTCCCGGGACAGTCCCGACCCTTAATGAAAAACTGTTTTTT. Translation gives CASSVSLPGTVPTLNEKLFF.

In its sample, this clone was seen many times. V usage is TRBV28 and J usage is TRBJ1-1; 8 bases are a match to TRBD1. The V gene end was trimmed by 7 bases and the J gene end by 4 bases; junction bases not matched to a gene: 8. The CDR3 has 14 residues. Germline-derived CDR1 and CDR2 are MDHEN and SYDVKM. The CDR3 nucleotides are TGTGCCAGCACAGGACAGGGAAAGGGCACTGAAGCTTTCTTT. It is translated as CASTGQGKGTEAFF.

There are a few counts of this clone. The genes are TRBV6-5 and TRBJ2-4; 9 nucleotides match TRBD2. The germline gives CDR1 MNHEY, CDR2 SVGAGI. The CDR3 loop spans 13 amino acids. The junction had 4 bases not matched to a gene; V was cut back by 5 bases and J by 8 bases. The CDR3 region has the DNA TGTGCCAGCAGTCTCTTAGCGGGGGACATTCAGTACTTC. Translation gives CASSLLAGDIQYF.

This clone was seen more than once but under ten times. This sequence joins TRBV11-3 and TRBJ2-7; a possible D gene is TRBD1 (6 bases). There are 12 residues in the CDR3. Germline assignment: CDR1 SGHNT and CDR2 YENEEA. The CDR3 spells CASRLDRCEQYF. The CDR3 DNA follows: TGTGCAAGTCGCTTAGACAGGTGCGAGCAGTACTTC.

This clone has a count of ten or more. V usage is TRBV7-2 and J usage is TRBJ2-1; TRBD2 aligns across 8 bases. J was trimmed by 7 bases and V by 5 bases; bases with no gene match: 13. The CDR3 loop spans 16 amino acids. The V gene's germline CDR1 is SGHTA and CDR2 FQGNSA. The CDR3 region has the DNA TGTGCCAGCAGCAGAGTAGCGGGAAGGGGAGCTAATGAGCAGTTCTTC. Translated: CASSRVAGRGANEQFF.

This clone has at least ten counts. The gene calls are TRBV28 and TRBJ1-3; D is possibly TRBD1 (5 bases). The CDR3 is 16 residues long. Germline V gene lookup returns CDR1 MDHEN and CDR2 SYDVKM. Between the trimmed V and J ends, which lost 7 bases and 4 bases, there was a span of 20 bases. The CDR3 loop is CASNELEGLTGNTIYF. DNA of the CDR3: TGTGCCAGCAACGAGTTAGAGGGGCTAACCGGAAACACCATATATTTT. The entire variable domain, with the rest obtained from reference TRBV28 and TRBJ1-3, is as follows: DVKVTQSSRYLVKRTGEKVFLECVQDMDHENMFWYRQDPGLGLRLIYFSYDVKMKEKGDIPEGYSVSREKKERFSLILESASTNQTSMYLCASNELEGLTGNTIYFGEGSWLTVV.

This clone has a handful of counts. This rearrangement joins TRBV7-8 to TRBJ2-3; D perhaps matches TRBD1 (6 bases). The CDR3 covers 13 residues. V was cut by 4 bases and J by 4 bases, with 9 bases left in between. Germline lookup yields CDR1 SGHVS and CDR2 FQNEAQ. In DNA, the CDR3 is TGTGCCAGCAGCTCATACAGGGCAGATACGCAGTATTTT. This translates into CASSSYRADTQYF. The variable domain in full, completed from reference TRBV7-8 and TRBJ2-3, reads GAGVSQSPRYKVAKRGQDVALRCDPISGHVSLFWYQQALGQGPEFLTYFQNEAQLDKSGLPSDRFFAERPEGSVSTLKIQRTQQEDSAVYLCASSSYRADTQYFGPGTRLTVL.

The table lists this clone with a few counts. For the CDR3, the DNA is TGTGCCAGCAGCCAAGAGGGGGCTGTTGTCACCGGGGAGCTGTTTTTT. It encodes CASSQEGAVVTGELFF. The J gene is TRBJ2-2, the V gene TRBV7-3, with 7 bases identical to TRBD1. The J segment lost 4 bases and the V segment lost 5 bases, leaving 10 bases of the junction unmatched. The germline CDR1 and CDR2 sequences are SGHTA and FQGTGA. This CDR3 is 16 amino acids long.

This clone occurred many times. The V and J genes are TRBV6-1 and TRBJ2-7; D ambiguous. The length of the CDR3 is 10 residues. The germline V gene has CDR1 MNHNS and CDR2 SASEGT. V lost 4 bases to trimming and J lost 4 bases, with 2 bases between them. The CDR3 reads CASSVYEQYF. For the CDR3, the DNA is TGTGCCAGCAGTGTATACGAGCAGTACTTC.

This clone has ten or more counts. The V and J genes are TRBV27 and TRBJ2-7; D unresolved. Trimming took 6 bases from V and 5 from J, leaving 14 bases between them. CDR3 length: 13 amino acids. Looked up from germline, CDR1 is MNHEY and CDR2 is SMNVEV (reference sequence). CDR3 DNA: TGTGCCAGCAGCCCTGGGCTGGGCCACGAGCAGTACTTC. It encodes CASSPGLGHEQYF.

This clone appeared many times. The chain combines TRBV6-2 or TRBV6-3 with TRBJ2-7; 10 bases align to TRBD1. Germline CDR1 reads MNHEY; CDR2 reads SVGEGT. The CDR3 spans 17 residues. The J segment lost 7 bases and the V segment lost 2 bases, leaving 14 bases of the junction unmatched. The CDR3 nucleotides are TGTGCCAGCAGTTACAGTGTCTCGGGACAGGGGACTGGGGAGCAGTACTTC. It translates to CASSYSVSGQGTGEQYF.

V and J are TRBV28 and TRBJ1-5; 7 nucleotides align to TRBD1. V dropped 2 bases and J dropped 7; count of bases not matched to a gene: 5. The CDR3 is 14 residues long. CDR1 MDHEN and CDR2 SYDVKM come from the germline V gene. The CDR3 nucleotides are TGTGCCAGCAGTTTAACAGGGGTGGGCCAGCCCCAGCATTTT. This gives the protein CASSLTGVGQPQHF. Based on the CDR3 plus reference TRBV28 and TRBJ1-5, the full variable domain is DVKVTQSSRYLVKRTGEKVFLECVQDMDHENMFWYRQDPGLGLRLIYFSYDVKMKEKGDIPEGYSVSREKKERFSLILESASTNQTSMYLCASSLTGVGQPQHFGDGTRLSIL.

There are many counts of this clone. The V gene is TRBV7-9, the J gene TRBJ1-4, with D possibly TRBD1 on 5 matching bases. Trimming took 2 bases from V and 8 from J, leaving 12 bases between them. The CDR3 is made up of 14 amino acids. Per germline, CDR1 SEHNR and CDR2 FQNEAQ (reference sequence). The CDR3 sequence: CASSLMGGVEKLFF. CDR3 coding DNA: TGTGCCAGCAGCTTAATGGGAGGGGTGGAAAAACTGTTTTTT.